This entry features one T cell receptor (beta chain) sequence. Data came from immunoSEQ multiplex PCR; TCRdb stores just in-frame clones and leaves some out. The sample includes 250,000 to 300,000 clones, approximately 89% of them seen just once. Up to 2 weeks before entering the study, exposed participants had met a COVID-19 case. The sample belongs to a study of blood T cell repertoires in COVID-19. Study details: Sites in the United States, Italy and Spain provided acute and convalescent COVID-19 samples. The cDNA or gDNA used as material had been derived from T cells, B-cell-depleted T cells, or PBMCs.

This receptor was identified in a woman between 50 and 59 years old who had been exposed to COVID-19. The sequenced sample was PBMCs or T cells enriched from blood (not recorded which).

This chain's CDR3 is CASSPTGTNGGYTF. Here the CDR3 DNA reads TGTGCCAGCAGCCCTACCGGGACAAATGGTGGCTACACCTTC. The chain combines TRBV25-1 with TRBJ1-2; TRBD1 is a possible D gene (6 bases). The germline CDR1 and CDR2 sequences are MGHDK and SYGVNS. The V and J ends lost 6 bases and 7 bases respectively, with 18 bases between them. The CDR3 sequence is 14 residues long.